This T cell receptor beta chain appears in the sequencing data of a study of blood T cell repertoires in COVID-19. CDR1 and CDR2 from the germline V gene are LNHDA and SQIVND (reference sequence). V was cut by 6 bases and J by 13 bases, with 23 bases left in between. CDR3 length equals 14 residues. Profiled with immunoSEQ multiplex PCR; TCRdb holds only in-frame clones, not every one. The data contain over 75,000 clones, 80% of them singletons. The genes are TRBV19 and TRBJ2-3; weak D call: TRBD2 (6 bases). This receptor was taken from a human donor in a cohort sampled during active COVID-19. Sequencing was performed on peripheral blood. The CDR3 protein is CASRDLTGEAVEYF. CDR3 coding DNA: TGTGCCAGTAGGGACTTGACTGGGGAGGCCGTGGAGTATTTT.